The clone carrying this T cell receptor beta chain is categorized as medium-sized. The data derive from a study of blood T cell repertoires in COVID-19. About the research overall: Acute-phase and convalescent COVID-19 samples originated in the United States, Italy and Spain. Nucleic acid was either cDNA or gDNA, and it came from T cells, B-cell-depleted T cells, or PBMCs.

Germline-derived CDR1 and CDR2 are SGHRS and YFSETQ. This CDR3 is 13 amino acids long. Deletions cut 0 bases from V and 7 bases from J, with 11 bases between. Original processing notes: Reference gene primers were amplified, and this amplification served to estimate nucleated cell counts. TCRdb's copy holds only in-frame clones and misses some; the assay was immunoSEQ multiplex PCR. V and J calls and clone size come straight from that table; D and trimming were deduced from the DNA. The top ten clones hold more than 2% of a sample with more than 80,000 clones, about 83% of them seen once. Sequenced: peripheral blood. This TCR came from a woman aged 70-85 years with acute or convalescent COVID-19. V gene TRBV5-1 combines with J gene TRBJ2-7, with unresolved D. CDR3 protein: CASSLEPSREQYF. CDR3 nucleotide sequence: TGCGCCAGCAGCTTGGAGCCCTCCCGAGAGCAGTACTTC.